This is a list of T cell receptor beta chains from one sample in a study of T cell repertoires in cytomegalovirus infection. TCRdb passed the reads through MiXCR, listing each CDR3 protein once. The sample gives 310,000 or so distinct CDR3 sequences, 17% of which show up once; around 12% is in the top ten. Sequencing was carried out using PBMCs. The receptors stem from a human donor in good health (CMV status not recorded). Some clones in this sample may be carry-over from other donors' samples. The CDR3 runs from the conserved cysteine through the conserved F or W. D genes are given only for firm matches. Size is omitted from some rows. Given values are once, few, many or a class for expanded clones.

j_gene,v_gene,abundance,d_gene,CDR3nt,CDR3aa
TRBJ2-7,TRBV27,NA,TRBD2,TGTGCCAGCAGTAGGACTAGCGGGGGGTATTCGCTCGAGCAGTACTTC,CASSRTSGGYSLEQYF
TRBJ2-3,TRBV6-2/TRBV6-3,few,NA,TGTGCCAGCAGTGCGGGACAGCCCGTCACAGATACGCAGTATTTT,CASSAGQPVTDTQYF
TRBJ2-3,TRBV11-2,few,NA,TGTGCCAGCAGCTTAGGACAGGATAGCACAGATACGCAGTATTTT,CASSLGQDSTDTQYF
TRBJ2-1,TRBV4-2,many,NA,TGTGCCAGCAGCCATAGCGGTTCAAGCTCCTACAATGAGCAGTTCTTC,CASSHSGSSSYNEQFF
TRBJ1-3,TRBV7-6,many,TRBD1,TGTGCCAGCAGCTTACTTTTGGGACAGGGACGCTCTGGAAACACCATATATTTT,CASSLLLGQGRSGNTIYF
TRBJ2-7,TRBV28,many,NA,TGTGCCAGCACCTCCGGCCAGGCCTACGAGCAGTACTTC,CASTSGQAYEQYF
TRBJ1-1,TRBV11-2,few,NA,TGTGCCAGCAGCTTATATACGAGGAACACTGAAGCTTTCTTT,CASSLYTRNTEAFF
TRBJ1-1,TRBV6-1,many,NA,TGTGCCAGCAGCAGGGGAGGGTACCGCATGAACACTGAAGCTTTCTTT,CASSRGGYRMNTEAFF
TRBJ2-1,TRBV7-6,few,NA,TGTGCCAGCAGCTCCCAGGGGTCGAGGAATGAGCAGTTCTTC,CASSSQGSRNEQFF
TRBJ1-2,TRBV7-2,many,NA,TGTGCCAGCAGCTTAGAGCGGGCGGCTGCCTATGGCTACACCTTC,CASSLERAAAYGYTF
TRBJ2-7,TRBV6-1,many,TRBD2,TGTGCCAGCAGTCTCTCCGGGACTAGCGGGGGGGACGAGCAGTACTTC,CASSLSGTSGGDEQYF
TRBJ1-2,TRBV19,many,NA,TGTGCCAGTAGCTTCGGACTCCTCCTTAACTATGGCTACACCTTC,CASSFGLLLNYGYTF
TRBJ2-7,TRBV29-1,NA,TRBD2,TGCAGCGGGGGGGGAACCGGCGAGCAGTACTTC,CSGGGTGEQYF
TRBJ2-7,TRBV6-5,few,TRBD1,TGTGCCAGCAGTTACTCGTACGCGACAGGGGTCTCCTACGAGCAGTACTTC,CASSYSYATGVSYEQYF
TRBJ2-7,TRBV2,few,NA,TGTGCCAGCGTTTCCGGGACGGCGGCCTACGAGCAGTACTTC,CASVSGTAAYEQYF
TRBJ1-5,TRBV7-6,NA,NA,TGTGCCAGCAGCTTACGTAGCGGGGTGGGGTCGGTCAATCAGCCCCAGCATTTT,CASSLRSGVGSVNQPQHF
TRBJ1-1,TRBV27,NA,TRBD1,TGTGCCAGCAGTTATCAGGGGGCGATGAACACTGAAGCTTTCTTT,CASSYQGAMNTEAFF
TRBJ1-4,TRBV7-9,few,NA,TGTGCCAGCAGCGTTAGAATTGGGCTTAATGAAAAACTGTTTTTT,CASSVRIGLNEKLFF
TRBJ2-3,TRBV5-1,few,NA,TGCGCCAGCAGCTTAGGGGGGCCCACAGGGGATACGCAGTATTTT,CASSLGGPTGDTQYF
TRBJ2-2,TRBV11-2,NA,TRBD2,TGTGCCAGCAGCTTTGGGACTAGCGGGGTAGGCGGGGAGCTGTTTTTT,CASSFGTSGVGGELFF
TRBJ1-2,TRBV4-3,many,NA,TGCGCCAGCAGCCAAGCGCTCCGTAACTATGGCTACACCTTC,CASSQALRNYGYTF
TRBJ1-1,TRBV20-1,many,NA,TGCAGTGCTCGAGGGAGGGAGGGGAACACTGAAGCTTTCTTT,CSARGREGNTEAFF
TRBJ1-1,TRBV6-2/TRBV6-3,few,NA,TGTGCCAGCAGTTACTCTTGGGCTGAAGCTTTCTTT,CASSYSWAEAFF
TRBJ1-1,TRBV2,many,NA,TGTGCCAGCAGTGTAACAGAGAACACTGAAGCTTTCTTT,CASSVTENTEAFF
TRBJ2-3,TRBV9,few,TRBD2,TGTGCCAGCAGCGTAGCGACTAGCGGGGGGGCCGGGCCAGATACGCAGTATTTT,CASSVATSGGAGPDTQYF
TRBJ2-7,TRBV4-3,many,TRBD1,TGCGCCAGCAGCCCCGGACAGGAATACGAGCAGTACTTC,CASSPGQEYEQYF
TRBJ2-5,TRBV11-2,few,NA,TGTGCCAGCAAAAGGGGACCGAACGAGGAGACCCAGTACTTC,CASKRGPNEETQYF